These 26 T cell receptor beta chains came from one sample sequenced in a study of T cell responses to AZD1222 COVID-19 vaccine (dated by TCRdb to the early 2020s). Receptor amplification or capture employed the immunoSEQ multiplex PCR assay. TCRdb retrieved this table from immuneACCESS and kept in-frame rearrangements only. Not all clones are present; in checked studies, unresolved V genes account for under half, and no reason is known for the remainder. The sample yields approximately 180,000 clones; more than 75% were counted once. The ten largest make up 20% to 30% of the sample. The time point label for this specimen denotes: about 28 days (+/-7) after the second vaccine dose. Sequencing used peripheral blood, obtained 28 days after the second AZD1222 dose. These receptors originate from an adult who received the AZD1222 COVID-19 vaccine.

The rearrangement joins TRBV5-1 to TRBJ2-7, with D perhaps given as TRBD1 or TRBD2 (5 bases each). V was pared by 5 bases and J by 6 bases, with 15 bases between. Germline-derived CDR1 and CDR2 are SGHRS and YFSETQ. The CDR3 length is 13 residues. The CDR3: CASSDGWGSEQYF. The CDR3 DNA reads as TGCGCCAGCAGTGACGGATGGGGGAGCGAGCAGTACTTC.

The rearrangement uses TRBV14 and TRBJ2-7, with D maybe TRBD1 (6 bases). Germline V gene sequence: CDR1 SGHDN, CDR2 FVKESK. Between the trimmed V and J ends, which lost 0 bases and 0 bases, there was a span of 12 bases. There are 16 residues in the CDR3. The CDR3 DNA sequence: TGTGCCAGCAGCCAAGATGGGGCAGGGGCCTCCTACGAGCAGTACTTC. It specifies CASSQDGAGASYEQYF.

This chain joins TRBV15 and TRBJ1-3, with TRBD1 matching over 8 bases. Trimming at V came to 4 bases and at J to 8 bases, leaving 10 bases not matched to a gene. This CDR3 has 15 residues. The germline V gene has CDR1 LNHNV and CDR2 YYDKDF (reference sequence). In DNA, the CDR3 is TGTGCCACCAGCAAAGACAGGGGCCTCGTGGACACCATATATTTT. This sequence encodes CATSKDRGLVDTIYF.

This sequence joins TRBV27 and TRBJ1-6; 10 bases agree with TRBD1. Germline-derived CDR1 and CDR2 are MNHEY and SMNVEV (reference sequence). Trimming at V came to 1 base and at J to 10 bases, leaving 7 bases not matched to a gene. The CDR3 sequence is 16 residues long. CDR3 loop: CASSLYLGQGNSPLHF. The CDR3 bases are TGTGCCAGCAGTTTATATTTGGGACAGGGGAACTCACCCCTCCACTTT.

V and J are TRBV19 and TRBJ2-5; D ambiguous. The CDR3 consists of 14 residues. Germline CDR1 reads LNHDA; CDR2 reads SQIVND (reference sequence). V was shortened by 5 bases and J by 4 bases, with 14 bases between the two germline ends. CDR3 loop: CASSPSTRTETQYF. The DNA of the CDR3 is TGTGCCAGTAGTCCTTCAACCCGTACAGAGACCCAGTACTTC.

The chain is built from TRBV3-1 (or the pseudogene TRBV3-2) and TRBJ2-7; D uncertain. Germline V CDR1 and CDR2: LGHDT, YNNKEL (reference sequence). Deletions cut 2 bases from V and 6 bases from J, with 14 bases between. The CDR3 is 14 amino acids. CDR3: CASSQRSAGGEQYF. The DNA of the CDR3 is TGTGCCAGCAGCCAAAGGTCGGCCGGCGGCGAGCAGTACTTC.

The rearrangement uses TRBV27 and TRBJ1-1, with TRBD1 identical over 9 bases. J gave up 5 bases and V 4 bases, and 5 bases lay outside the gene matches. Per the germline V gene, CDR1 is MNHEY and CDR2 is SMNVEV (reference sequence). This CDR3 spans 14 amino acids. The CDR3 reads CASSSYRGRTEAFF. CDR3 nucleotides: TGTGCCAGCAGTTCATACAGGGGGCGTACTGAAGCTTTCTTT.

This rearrangement joins TRBV7-9 to TRBJ2-3, with a possible D match to TRBD2 (6 bases). The germline gives CDR1 SEHNR, CDR2 FQNEAQ (reference sequence). The V end was cut by 5 bases, the J end by 0 bases, with 15 bases between. This CDR3 has 16 residues. The CDR3 bases are TGTGCCAGCAGCACCACGACTAGAGTTAGCACAGATACGCAGTATTTT. Protein sequence: CASSTTTRVSTDTQYF.

The rearrangement uses TRBV19 and TRBJ1-4, with 8 bases aligning to TRBD1. Germline CDR1 is LNHDA and CDR2 is SQIVND (reference sequence). J was trimmed by 15 bases and V by 4 bases; bases with no gene match: 13. The CDR3 contains 14 residues. CDR3 residues: CASSTDRGRGSVFF. The CDR3 DNA reads TGTGCCAGTAGTACCGACAGGGGTCGCGGTTCGGTGTTTTTT.

V and J are TRBV28 and TRBJ2-7, with 12 bases aligning to TRBD2. The germline gives CDR1 MDHEN, CDR2 SYDVKM. The CDR3 is 14 amino acids. Trimming cost V 3 bases and J 4 bases; bases outside gene matches: 1. The CDR3 nucleotides are TGTGCCAGCAGTTTTGGACTAGCGGGGTACGAGCAGTACTTC. It specifies CASSFGLAGYEQYF.

This clone has only a few counts. The chain links TRBV11-3 to TRBJ2-7; the D gene is possibly TRBD1 (5 bases). Between the trimmed V and J ends, which lost 0 bases and 6 bases, there was a span of 9 bases. The CDR3 covers 13 residues. Germline CDR1 reads SGHNT; CDR2 reads YENEEA. The CDR3 protein is CASSLDGRAEQYF. For the CDR3, the DNA is TGTGCCAGCAGCTTAGATGGCAGGGCCGAGCAGTACTTC.

This clone was picked up one time. This chain links TRBV28 with TRBJ2-7; D is undetermined. The CDR3 is 14 residues long. Trimming removed 3 bases at V and 4 bases at J, with 13 bases between. The germline V gene encodes CDR1 MDHEN and CDR2 SYDVKM. CDR3 bases: TGTGCCAGCAGTTTGGGAACCACCACTTACGAGCAGTACTTC. Protein: CASSLGTTTYEQYF.

The J gene is TRBJ2-1, the V gene TRBV5-8; TRBD1 or TRBD2 may be the D gene (6 bases each). V lost 4 bases, J lost 10 bases, and 21 bases lay in between. This CDR3 has 15 residues. CDR1 is SGHTS and CDR2 is YDEGEE in the germline V gene. The CDR3 DNA sequence: TGTGCCAGCAGCCCTTCAGGTAGGGGGGCGGGGGAGCAGTTCTTC. Translation: CASSPSGRGAGEQFF.

This clone appeared a few times. The chain carries TRBV3-1 (or the pseudogene TRBV3-2) and TRBJ1-2, with 9 bases that match TRBD1. The CDR3 has 17 residues. Germline values: CDR1 LGHDT, CDR2 YNNKEL (reference sequence). The junction had 8 bases not matched to a gene; V was cut back by 3 bases and J by 0 bases. CDR3 protein: CASSHPGQGVSNYGYTF. The CDR3 region has the DNA TGTGCCAGCAGCCATCCGGGACAGGGCGTATCTAACTATGGCTACACCTTC.

This clone was seen more than once but under ten times. Written as DNA, the CDR3 is TGTGCCAGCAGTCCCGGGACTAGCGACACGGGTGAGCAGTTCTTC. It yields the protein CASSPGTSDTGEQFF. The chain links TRBV6-2 or TRBV6-3 to TRBJ2-1, with 10 bases identical to TRBD2. Germline V CDR1 and CDR2: MNHEY, SVGEGT. The CDR3 loop spans 15 amino acids. Trimming took 5 bases from V and 9 from J; bases not matched to a gene: 10.

The chain recombines TRBV7-9 with TRBJ2-1; 7 nucleotides align to TRBD2. The germline gives CDR1 SEHNR, CDR2 FQNEAQ (reference sequence). J lost 4 bases, V lost 0 bases, and 3 bases had no gene match. The CDR3 has 15 amino acids. In nucleotides, the CDR3 is TGTGCCAGCAGCTTAGCGGCTAGCGGATACAATGAGCAGTTCTTC. As protein: CASSLAASGYNEQFF.

The chain joins TRBV7-3 to TRBJ1-2; perhaps TRBD1 as D (6 bases). Germline CDR1 SGHTA, CDR2 FQGTGA. This CDR3 region has 13 residues. Trimming cost V 0 bases and J 7 bases, with 9 bases left between them. The CDR3 DNA is TGTGCCAGCAGCTTAACGGCAGGGGCTGGCTACACCTTC. Its protein product is CASSLTAGAGYTF.

V gene TRBV7-2 combines with J gene TRBJ2-1; 9 bases map to TRBD2. Germline CDR1 SGHTA, CDR2 FQGNSA. Unmatched junction bases numbered 4, after V lost 2 bases and J lost 5 bases. The CDR3 has 15 residues. The CDR3 coding sequence is TGTGCCAGCAGCTTACTAGCGGGAAGGAACAATGAGCAGTTCTTC. Amino acids: CASSLLAGRNNEQFF.

The chain links TRBV7-2 to TRBJ2-3; no reliable D call. This CDR3 has 14 residues. V gave up 1 base and J gave up 0 bases, with 5 bases separating them. CDR1 and CDR2 (germline): SGHTA, FQGNSA. CDR3 residues: CASSLDPSTDTQYF. Here the CDR3 DNA reads TGTGCCAGCAGCTTAGATCCGAGCACAGATACGCAGTATTTT.

V usage is TRBV3-1 (or the pseudogene TRBV3-2) and J usage is TRBJ1-3; D ambiguous. The CDR3 runs to 16 residues. V was pared by 0 bases and J by 4 bases, with 13 bases between. From germline, CDR1 is LGHDT and CDR2 YNNKEL (reference sequence). The DNA of the CDR3 is TGTGCCAGCAGCCAAGATAGCATCTCGCTCGGAAACACCATATATTTT. It encodes CASSQDSISLGNTIYF.

The chain uses TRBV28 and TRBJ2-3; 11 positions match TRBD2. CDR1 is MDHEN and CDR2 is SYDVKM in the germline V gene. The CDR3 loop spans 16 amino acids. V lost 5 bases to trimming and J lost 8 bases; unmatched junction nucleotides: 12. For the CDR3, the DNA is TGTGCCAGCAGTAGGGCGATAGCGGGAGGGATGGGTACGCAGTATTTT. Its translation is CASSRAIAGGMGTQYF.

The chain joins TRBV3-1 (or the pseudogene TRBV3-2) to TRBJ2-7; 7 bases match TRBD1. The CDR3 has 15 residues. Germline V gene data show CDR1 as LGHDT and CDR2 as YNNKEL (reference sequence). The junction had 9 bases not matched to a gene; V was cut back by 3 bases and J by 4 bases. The CDR3 sequence is CASSQPRQGRYEQYF. CDR3 nucleotide sequence: TGTGCCAGCAGCCAGCCACGACAGGGAAGGTACGAGCAGTACTTC.

The V and J genes are TRBV6-5 and TRBJ1-6, with D unclear. The CDR3 contains 15 residues. V was trimmed by 2 bases and J by 5 bases, leaving 10 bases between them. Germline V lookup: CDR1 MNHEY, CDR2 SVGAGI. Written as DNA, the CDR3 is TGTGCCAGCAGTTACGAGGGTGGAGATAATTCACCCCTCCACTTT. The encoded protein is CASSYEGGDNSPLHF.

CDR3: CASSLDVATNEKLFF. The CDR3 DNA sequence: TGTGCCAGCAGCTTGGACGTCGCAACTAATGAAAAACTGTTTTTT. The chain recombines TRBV5-6 with TRBJ1-4; D unresolved. The germline gives CDR1 SGHDT, CDR2 YYEEEE. The CDR3 length is 15 residues. Between the trimmed V and J ends, which lost 0 bases and 0 bases, there was a span of 6 bases.

This clone has just one count. CDR3 amino acids: CASSPGTGGLLGVPQHF. As DNA, the CDR3 is TGTGCCAGTAGTCCAGGGACAGGGGGCCTTCTAGGGGTGCCCCAGCATTTT. The chain has TRBV19 and TRBJ1-5; 12 bases line up with TRBD1. Germline loops: CDR1 LNHDA, CDR2 SQIVND (reference sequence). The CDR3 runs 17 residues. Germline trimming cut 5 bases from V and 9 bases from J; bases unmatched to any gene: 14.

The chain combines TRBV28 with TRBJ2-4; TRBD1 matches 7 bases. This CDR3 comprises 14 residues. V trimming: 3 bases; J trimming: 12 bases; junction bases outside the gene matches: 11. Germline assignment: CDR1 MDHEN and CDR2 SYDVKM. CDR3 amino acids: CASSFEGAGNYQYF. The CDR3 nucleotides read TGTGCCAGCAGTTTTGAGGGGGCTGGGAATTATCAGTACTTC.